These T cell receptor beta chains were read from a single sample in a study of shared clonotypes between healthy human individuals. Sequenced by immunoSEQ multiplex PCR; TCRdb stores in-frame clones only, minus some. The sample lists a few million clones, around 95% occurring once. Specimen: naive CD8+ T cells from PBMCs. The source is a man aged 18 to 29 in good health. Some clones in this sample may be carry-over from other donors' samples. Both conserved end residues are part of each CDR3. D genes are given only for firm matches.

>TRBV27|NA|TRBJ1-5
CASSPTGGGQPQHF
>TRBV9|NA|TRBJ2-5
CASSANRETQYF
>TRBV5-1|NA|TRBJ2-7
CASSLGRESYEQYF
>TRBV25-1|NA|TRBJ2-5
CASSGPGTSYF
>TRBV9|TRBD2|TRBJ2-2
CASSVGAGSGEELFF
>TRBV19|NA|TRBJ1-3
CASSIGQRRAWMDTIYF
>TRBV7-8|NA|TRBJ1-2
CASSLARLYYGYTF
>TRBV27|NA|TRBJ2-7
CASSLSRSNEQYF
>TRBV14|TRBD1|TRBJ1-4
CASTDRMLNEKLFF
>TRBV7-3|NA|TRBJ2-3
CASSLSGPVGSTDTQYF